The rows below give T cell receptor beta chains drawn from one sample of a study of persistence of HIV-infected CD4 T cells. Their recognized antigens are unknown. Here immunoSEQ multiplex PCR was the method, and the copy in TCRdb shows in-frame clones only, minus some. The sample lists some 13,000 clones; about 66% were seen once. The starting material was CD4+ T cells sorted from PBMCs after approximately 19-hour stimulation, obtained from a patient who received antiretroviral therapy. These receptors originate from an adult man with HIV who was CMV-seropositive. Both conserved end residues are part of each CDR3. Each record gives: D gene, clone size, J gene, V gene, CDR3 protein, CDR3 DNA. D genes are given only for firm matches. Clone sizes are given selectively: once, few, many, or a class where the clone is expanded.

D: NA; size: NA; J: TRBJ2-2; V: TRBV11-3; CDR3: CASSLQQETGELFF; DNA: TGTGCCAGCAGCCTACAACAGGAAACCGGGGAGCTGTTTTTT
D: NA; size: once; J: TRBJ2-7; V: TRBV6-2/TRBV6-3; CDR3: CASSSRGKTGGEDEQYF; DNA: TGTGCCAGCAGTTCCCGGGGAAAAACCGGAGGGGAGGACGAGCAGTACTTC
D: NA; size: NA; J: TRBJ1-5; V: TRBV6-5; CDR3: CASTQSDQPQHF; DNA: TGTGCCAGCACCCAGTCAGATCAGCCCCAGCATTTT
D: NA; size: NA; J: TRBJ1-2; V: TRBV15; CDR3: CATSRDFGSYGYTF; DNA: TGTGCCACCAGCAGAGATTTCGGCAGCTATGGCTACACCTTC
D: TRBD2; size: NA; J: TRBJ2-1; V: TRBV11-3; CDR3: CASSPGGRLEEQFF; DNA: TGTGCCAGCAGCCCTGGCGGGAGGTTGGAAGAGCAGTTCTTC
D: NA; size: NA; J: TRBJ1-2; V: TRBV6-2/TRBV6-3; CDR3: CASSYHPGTVGDGYTF; DNA: TGTGCCAGCAGTTACCATCCGGGGACGGTCGGCGATGGCTACACCTTC
D: TRBD2; size: NA; J: TRBJ2-1; V: TRBV6-2/TRBV6-3; CDR3: CASSPDKGLSGRVEQFF; DNA: TGTGCCAGCAGTCCCGACAAGGGACTAAGCGGGAGGGTCGAGCAGTTCTTC
D: NA; size: NA; J: TRBJ1-1; V: TRBV5-1; CDR3: CASSTGTTEAFF; DNA: TGCGCCAGCAGCACCGGGACGACCGAAGCTTTCTTT
D: NA; size: few; J: TRBJ1-1; V: TRBV6-5; CDR3: CATIRGNTEAFF; DNA: TGTGCCACCATCAGGGGAAACACTGAAGCTTTCTTT
D: NA; size: NA; J: TRBJ2-2; V: TRBV6-5; CDR3: CASRKTSYGTGELFF; DNA: TGTGCCAGCAGAAAAACGTCTTATGGCACCGGGGAGCTGTTTTTT
D: TRBD1; size: NA; J: TRBJ1-1; V: TRBV7-9; CDR3: CASIPGQPNTEAFF; DNA: TGTGCCAGCATCCCGGGACAGCCGAACACTGAAGCTTTCTTT
D: NA; size: NA; J: TRBJ1-5; V: TRBV5-1; CDR3: CASSLGRDQPQHF; DNA: TGCGCCAGCAGCTTGGGCCGGGACCAGCCCCAGCATTTT
D: NA; size: medium-sized; J: TRBJ1-2; V: TRBV6-5; CDR3: CASKVLGNYGYTF; DNA: TGTGCCAGCAAGGTCTTGGGTAACTATGGCTACACCTTC
D: TRBD2; size: NA; J: TRBJ2-1; V: TRBV18; CDR3: CASSPQRTSGGGEQFF; DNA: TGTGCCAGCTCACCACAAAGGACTAGCGGGGGAGGAGAGCAGTTCTTC
D: NA; size: NA; J: TRBJ1-6; V: TRBV19; CDR3: CASSPSKVGASYNSPLHF; DNA: TGTGCCAGTAGTCCTTCTAAGGTCGGGGCTTCCTATAATTCACCCCTCCACTTT
D: NA; size: NA; J: TRBJ1-1; V: TRBV11-2; CDR3: CASSLDPGFTEAFF; DNA: TGTGCCAGCAGCTTAGATCCCGGGTTCACTGAAGCTTTCTTT
D: NA; size: NA; J: TRBJ1-6; V: TRBV18; CDR3: CASSLAEAGGSSYNSPLHF; DNA: TGTGCCAGCTCACTCGCGGAAGCAGGCGGAAGCTCCTATAATTCACCCCTCCACTTT
D: TRBD1; size: NA; J: TRBJ2-3; V: TRBV29-1; CDR3: CSVSGTAGTDTQYF; DNA: TGCAGCGTTTCCGGGACAGCGGGCACAGATACGCAGTATTTT
D: NA; size: once; J: TRBJ1-6; V: TRBV2; CDR3: CASSVLGLKNSPLHF; DNA: TGTGCCAGCAGTGTCCTAGGGTTGAAAAATTCACCCCTCCACTTT
D: NA; size: NA; J: TRBJ2-5; V: TRBV2; CDR3: CASSDQGLTQETQYF; DNA: TGTGCCAGCAGTGATCAGGGGCTAACTCAAGAGACCCAGTACTTC
D: NA; size: NA; J: TRBJ2-3; V: TRBV29-1; CDR3: CSVTGSSSTDTQYF; DNA: TGCAGCGTCACAGGGTCTTCTAGCACAGATACGCAGTATTTT
D: NA; size: NA; J: TRBJ2-1; V: TRBV27; CDR3: CASSLAGTNNEQFF; DNA: TGTGCCAGCAGTTTAGCGGGAACTAACAATGAGCAGTTCTTC
D: NA; size: NA; J: TRBJ2-5; V: TRBV13; CDR3: CASSSSGTQYF; DNA: TGTGCCAGCAGCTCCTCCGGGACCCAGTACTTC
D: TRBD1; size: NA; J: TRBJ1-2; V: TRBV6-4; CDR3: CASSGTGNNYGYTF; DNA: TGTGCCAGCAGCGGGACAGGGAATAACTATGGCTACACCTTC
D: TRBD1; size: few; J: TRBJ1-3; V: TRBV30; CDR3: CAWSDLNRGFSGNTIYF; DNA: TGTGCCTGGAGTGATCTAAACAGGGGCTTCTCTGGAAACACCATATATTTT
D: TRBD1; size: NA; J: TRBJ2-7; V: TRBV10-3; CDR3: CAISDRGRGSSPYEQYF; DNA: TGTGCCATCAGTGACCGGGGCAGGGGGTCTTCTCCCTACGAGCAGTACTTC
D: TRBD2; size: NA; J: TRBJ2-2; V: TRBV6-2/TRBV6-3; CDR3: CASRYSSGRSNTGELFF; DNA: TGTGCCAGCAGATACTCTAGCGGGAGATCAAACACCGGGGAGCTGTTTTTT
D: NA; size: NA; J: TRBJ2-5; V: TRBV7-3; CDR3: CASSPDLASQETQYF; DNA: TGTGCCAGCAGCCCAGACCTGGCTAGCCAAGAGACCCAGTACTTC
D: TRBD1; size: NA; J: TRBJ1-2; V: TRBV10-1; CDR3: CASSDARPGQGSYGYTF; DNA: TGCGCCAGCAGCGACGCACGCCCGGGACAGGGGTCTTATGGCTACACCTTC
D: TRBD2; size: NA; J: TRBJ2-1; V: TRBV6-6; CDR3: CASRVGLASDEQFF; DNA: TGTGCCAGCAGGGTGGGACTAGCTAGCGATGAGCAGTTCTTC
D: NA; size: NA; J: TRBJ1-6; V: TRBV27; CDR3: CASSLVDKNNSPLHF; DNA: TGTGCCAGCAGTTTAGTGGACAAGAATAATTCACCCCTCCACTTT
D: NA; size: NA; J: TRBJ1-1; V: TRBV5-1; CDR3: CASSLGRDTEAFF; DNA: TGCGCCAGCAGCTTAGGAAGGGACACTGAAGCTTTCTTT
D: TRBD2; size: NA; J: TRBJ2-1; V: TRBV6-5; CDR3: CASSYSSGSRREQFF; DNA: TGTGCCAGCAGTTACTCAAGCGGGAGTAGACGTGAGCAGTTCTTC
D: NA; size: NA; J: TRBJ2-5; V: TRBV30; CDR3: CASSNPPGTGYF; DNA: TGTGCCAGTTCCAACCCTCCAGGGACTGGGTACTTC
D: NA; size: NA; J: TRBJ1-3; V: TRBV10-2; CDR3: CASSDLGTGNTIYF; DNA: TGCGCCAGCAGTGACCTGGGAACTGGAAACACCATATATTTT
D: NA; size: NA; J: TRBJ2-4; V: TRBV5-5; CDR3: CASSLGPLAKNIQYF; DNA: TGTGCCAGCAGCTTGGGACCTCTAGCCAAAAACATTCAGTACTTC
D: NA; size: NA; J: TRBJ1-1; V: TRBV6-5; CDR3: CASSLGLLNTEAFF; DNA: TGTGCCAGCAGTTTGGGACTCCTGAACACTGAAGCTTTCTTT
D: TRBD1; size: NA; J: TRBJ2-5; V: TRBV11-2; CDR3: CASSSGTGLETQYF; DNA: TGTGCCAGCAGCTCCGGGACAGGGTTAGAGACCCAGTACTTC
D: NA; size: few; J: TRBJ2-7; V: TRBV7-2; CDR3: CASSLGASSYEQYF; DNA: TGTGCCAGCAGCTTGGGGGCGAGCTCCTACGAGCAGTACTTC
D: NA; size: NA; J: TRBJ2-3; V: TRBV11-3; CDR3: CASSLDTPDTQYF; DNA: TGTGCCAGCAGCTTAGACACGCCAGATACGCAGTATTTT
D: NA; size: few; J: TRBJ1-6; V: TRBV10-2; CDR3: CASSAPGGSPLHF; DNA: TGCGCCAGCAGTGCGCCTGGGGGTTCACCCCTCCACTTT
D: NA; size: few; J: TRBJ1-4; V: TRBV4-1; CDR3: CASSQQPQGFNEKLFF; DNA: TGCGCCAGCAGCCAACAGCCCCAGGGATTTAATGAAAAACTGTTTTTT
D: NA; size: NA; J: TRBJ1-6; V: TRBV12-2; CDR3: CASRYPGTSRYNSPLHF; DNA: TGTGCAAGTCGCTACCCCGGGACTAGTAGATATAATTCACCCCTCCACTTT
D: NA; size: NA; J: TRBJ2-1; V: TRBV30; CDR3: CAWSGIRANEQFF; DNA: TGTGCCTGGAGTGGAATAAGGGCCAATGAGCAGTTCTTC
D: TRBD1; size: NA; J: TRBJ2-7; V: TRBV5-5; CDR3: CASSSPGQGFHEQYF; DNA: TGTGCCAGCAGCTCCCCGGGACAGGGGTTCCACGAGCAGTACTTC
D: TRBD1; size: NA; J: TRBJ2-5; V: TRBV5-5; CDR3: CASSLGQGIRETQYF; DNA: TGTGCCAGCAGCTTGGGACAGGGTATCAGGGAGACCCAGTACTTC
D: NA; size: NA; J: TRBJ1-5; V: TRBV28; CDR3: CASSLGEGPGNQPQHF; DNA: TGTGCCAGCTCTCTCGGGGAGGGCCCCGGCAATCAGCCCCAGCATTTT
D: TRBD1; size: NA; J: TRBJ2-5; V: TRBV5-1; CDR3: CASSLEQGKPQYF; DNA: TGCGCCAGCAGCTTGGAACAGGGGAAGCCCCAGTACTTC